This T cell receptor (beta chain) is drawn from a study of cytomegalovirus exposure and HLA in healthy donors. Study-wide context: HLA-typed donors were the source of roughly 85 million unique TCRs held in an early data release. General study results and limits: Researchers counted around 150 TCR beta chains as cytomegalovirus-associated. With high specificity and sensitivity, the classifier reportedly diagnosed cytomegalovirus status.

The PCR had 60 Vbeta and 13 Jbeta primers. Per the original methods: Later reanalysis found about 80 million unique TCR beta chains, approximately 11 million of them shared. TCRdb's table, derived via immunoSEQ multiplex PCR, lists solely in-frame clones and lacks some. V and J calls and clone size are given by that table; D and trimming were obtained from the DNA. This table holds some 180,000 clones, around four fifths found once. On this clone: Its antigen is as yet unknown.

The origin of this receptor is a man between 18 and 35 years old in good health and CMV-seronegative. Sequenced input: PBMCs.

In nucleotides, the CDR3 is TGTGCCAGCAGCCGCTGGGACAGGGGCCAGAACACTGAAGCTTTCTTT. This encodes CASSRWDRGQNTEAFF. The chain has TRBV5-6 and TRBJ1-1, with 10 bases lining up with TRBD1. This CDR3 is 16 amino acids long. Trimming cost V 4 bases and J 1 base; bases outside gene matches: 7. Germline lookup yields CDR1 SGHDT and CDR2 YYEEEE.